This T cell receptor beta chain was retrieved from a study of T-cell memory formation after mild COVID-19. Study summary: TCR clustering was largely donor specific.

Points from the study as a whole: Day 15 to 85 contracting clones showed balanced CD4/CD8; later expanders leaned CD4+. CD4+ contracting clones lay mainly in CM and EM, CD8+ ones in EMRA.

This CDR3 has 15 residues. Trimming stripped 3 bases from V and 1 base from J, with 9 bases between. TCRdb ran MiXCR on the 5' RACE reads and lists one entry per CDR3 protein. Of some 450,000 distinct CDR3 sequences listed, roughly 20% were seen once; the top ten hold about 8.1%. Points on this clonotype: Its antigen is unknown.

This receptor was obtained from an adult woman who had mild COVID-19 (a few samples of this study predate the infection). Cell type and time point are not known. The source material was PBMCs or a T cell subset sorted from them (not recorded which). The chain couples TRBV12-3 or TRBV12-4 to TRBJ2-2; D perhaps matches TRBD2 (5 bases). CDR3 sequence reads: CASSFRGRNTGELFF. The CDR3 DNA sequence: TGTGCCAGCAGTTTCCGTGGGAGGAACACCGGGGAGCTGTTTTTT.